The rows below give T cell receptor beta chains drawn from one sample of a study of blood T cell repertoires in COVID-19. Sequencing was performed with immunoSEQ multiplex PCR; in TCRdb, only in-frame clones are kept and a portion is missing. The sample records roughly 80,000 clones, around 80% being singletons. Sample: peripheral blood. These receptors all stem from a man in his sixties with active or convalescent COVID-19. The CDR3 runs from the conserved cysteine through the conserved F or W. Each record gives: J gene, D gene, clone size, V gene, CDR3 DNA, CDR3 protein. A D gene is named only where the DNA matches it firmly. Only part of the rows carry a size: once, few, many, or a class if the clone is expanded.

TRBJ2-5	-	-	TRBV14	TGTGCCAGCAGCCAACGAATGGTCGGGACACACCAAGAGACCCAGTACTTC	CASSQRMVGTHQETQYF
TRBJ1-6	-	few	TRBV18	TGTGCCAGCTCACCCCGGAGGGTGGGGGATTCACCCCTCCACTTT	CASSPRRVGDSPLHF
TRBJ2-5	TRBD2	few	TRBV7-9	TGTGCCAGCAGGGAGGGACTAGCGGTGGGAGAGACCCAGTACTTC	CASREGLAVGETQYF
TRBJ1-1	-	once	TRBV7-2	TGTGCCAGCAGACGTGACAGGAACACTGAAGCTTTCTTT	CASRRDRNTEAFF
TRBJ1-1	TRBD1	-	TRBV2	TGTGCCAGCAGCGCCCGCCCGGGACAGGTTAACACTGAAGCTTTCTTT	CASSARPGQVNTEAFF
TRBJ1-3	-	-	TRBV18	TGTGCCAGCTCACAAATAACAGGGCTAGTCGGAAACACCATATATTTT	CASSQITGLVGNTIYF
TRBJ1-3	-	-	TRBV30	TGTGCCTGGACTCCGGGGGGTACTCACTCTGGAAACACCATATATTTT	CAWTPGGTHSGNTIYF
TRBJ2-4	-	-	TRBV7-2	TGTGCCAGCAGCCCAGTTGGACTAGCCAAAAACATTCAGTACTTC	CASSPVGLAKNIQYF
TRBJ1-4	-	-	TRBV10-2	TGCGCCAGCAGTAACCGCAGGCCAACTAATGAAAAACTGTTTTTT	CASSNRRPTNEKLFF
TRBJ1-4	-	-	TRBV3-1/TRBV3-2	TGTGCCAGCAGCCAAGCGGGGGAAAAACTGTTTTTT	CASSQAGEKLFF
TRBJ2-3	-	-	TRBV19	TGTGCCACCCAAGGCGGGGGCACAGATACGCAGTATTTT	CATQGGGTDTQYF
TRBJ1-1	TRBD1	-	TRBV25-1	TGTGCCAGCAGTGCGGACAGGGCCGTTTGGAACACTGAAGCTTTCTTT	CASSADRAVWNTEAFF
TRBJ2-3	TRBD2	-	TRBV7-3	TGTGCCAGCAGCTTCAGGCGGGGGAGCACAGATACGCAGTATTTT	CASSFRRGSTDTQYF
TRBJ1-2	-	-	TRBV7-9	TGTGCCAGCAGCTTGGCTCAGGGGAACTACTATGGCTACACCTTC	CASSLAQGNYYGYTF
TRBJ2-1	TRBD2	-	TRBV27	TGTGCCAGCAGTTTAGTCGGGGGGGCCGATGAGCAGTTCTTC	CASSLVGGADEQFF
TRBJ1-1	-	-	TRBV3-1/TRBV3-2	TGTGCCAGCAGACCTCGACAGTCGAACACTGAAGCTTTCTTT	CASRPRQSNTEAFF
TRBJ1-3	-	-	TRBV2	TGTGCCAGCAGTGAAATGCCGGGGGGATCTGGAAACACCATATATTTT	CASSEMPGGSGNTIYF
TRBJ2-7	-	-	TRBV5-6	TGTGCCAGCAGGCCGGGACTGGCATCCCACGAGCAGTACTTC	CASRPGLASHEQYF
TRBJ1-1	TRBD1	-	TRBV30	TGTGCCGTGGAACAGGGGCCGGCCACTGAAGCTTTCTTT	CAVEQGPATEAFF
TRBJ2-7	TRBD1	-	TRBV6-5	TGTGCCACCAGGGGGCCTTCCTCCTACGAGCAGTACTTC	CATRGPSSYEQYF
TRBJ2-5	-	-	TRBV9	TGTGCCAGCAGCGCTGATGTGCAAGTCGCGGAGACCCAGTACTTC	CASSADVQVAETQYF
TRBJ2-7	TRBD1	-	TRBV7-2	TGTGCCAGCAGCTTGGGGACAGGGGGCATTGAGCAGTACTTC	CASSLGTGGIEQYF
TRBJ2-1	-	-	TRBV10-2	TGCGCCAGCAGTGAGATGAGGAGGGGGGGAGAGCAGTTCTTC	CASSEMRRGGEQFF
TRBJ1-2	-	-	TRBV14	TGTGCCAGCAGCCAAGTAAGCAGGGTGAGCTATGGCTACACCTTC	CASSQVSRVSYGYTF
TRBJ2-2	-	once	TRBV2	TGTGCCAGCACCCTGGACTACAACACCGGGGAGCTGTTTTTT	CASTLDYNTGELFF
TRBJ2-5	TRBD2	-	TRBV2	TGTGCCAGCAGTGAAAGCGGGGGCCCCGGCCGGGAGACCCAGTACTTC	CASSESGGPGRETQYF
TRBJ2-7	TRBD1	-	TRBV9	TGTGCCAGCAGCGAGTCCCCGGGACAGGGGGGCGAGCAGTACTTC	CASSESPGQGGEQYF
TRBJ2-2	TRBD2	-	TRBV6-2/TRBV6-3	TGTGCCAGCAGTACGTGGAGCGGGGTCAACACCGGGGAGCTGTTTTTT	CASSTWSGVNTGELFF
TRBJ2-7	-	once	TRBV11-1	TGTGCCAGCAGCATGGCGGGACAGAGCTCCTACGAGCAGTACTTC	CASSMAGQSSYEQYF
TRBJ2-7	TRBD1	-	TRBV5-1	TGCGCCAGCAGCTGGACAGGCTCGACCTACGAGCAGTACTTC	CASSWTGSTYEQYF
TRBJ1-2	TRBD1	once	TRBV24-1	TGTGCCACCAGTGATTTAAACAGGGGAGACTATGGCTACACCTTC	CATSDLNRGDYGYTF
TRBJ2-1	-	-	TRBV7-3	TGTGCCAGCAGCTTGAGATCCGGGTCCTACAATGAGCAGTTCTTC	CASSLRSGSYNEQFF
TRBJ2-7	TRBD1	-	TRBV12-3/TRBV12-4	TGTGCCAGCAGCCCGGGACAGGGCTACGAGCAGTACTTC	CASSPGQGYEQYF
TRBJ1-5	-	few	TRBV10-1	TGCGCCACCGGGACACTAAGGTGCAATCAGCCCCAGCATTTT	CATGTLRCNQPQHF
TRBJ1-4	-	-	TRBV4-2	TGTGCCAGCAGTGGGGGCGCAACTAATGAAAAACTGTTTTTT	CASSGGATNEKLFF
TRBJ1-1	-	-	TRBV14	TGTGCCAGCAGCCAATCATCTATGAACACTGAAGCTTTCTTT	CASSQSSMNTEAFF
TRBJ1-1	-	-	TRBV10-1	TGCGCCAGCTTCGGGACACCTGGGAACACTGAAGCTTTCTTT	CASFGTPGNTEAFF
TRBJ2-7	-	-	TRBV13	TGTGCCAGCAGCTTAGGCCGGGATCGGGAGCAGTACTTC	CASSLGRDREQYF
TRBJ2-7	-	-	TRBV6-5	TGTGCCAGCAGTTACGGGGCAGGGGGGTATTACGAGCAGTACTTC	CASSYGAGGYYEQYF
TRBJ1-5	-	-	TRBV11-2	TGTGCCAGCAGCTTAGAACAGGGTAGCAATCAGCCCCAGCATTTT	CASSLEQGSNQPQHF
TRBJ1-2	TRBD1	-	TRBV12-3/TRBV12-4	TGTGCCAGCAGCGGGACAGCAGACTATGGCTACACCTTC	CASSGTADYGYTF
TRBJ1-1	-	-	TRBV6-5	TGTGCCAGCGGAAGGGGAGGGTTTGAAGCTTTCTTT	CASGRGGFEAFF
TRBJ2-2	TRBD1	-	TRBV7-2	TGTGCCAGCAGCTCGCTCTGGACAGGGGTGACCGGGGAGCTGTTTTTT	CASSSLWTGVTGELFF
TRBJ2-3	TRBD2	-	TRBV5-4	TGTGCCAGCAGCTCAACTAGCGGGTCCACAGATACGCAGTATTTT	CASSSTSGSTDTQYF
TRBJ2-3	TRBD2	-	TRBV7-8	TGTGCCAGCAGTCGCCCGGGGGGGCCAGATACGCAGTATTTT	CASSRPGGPDTQYF